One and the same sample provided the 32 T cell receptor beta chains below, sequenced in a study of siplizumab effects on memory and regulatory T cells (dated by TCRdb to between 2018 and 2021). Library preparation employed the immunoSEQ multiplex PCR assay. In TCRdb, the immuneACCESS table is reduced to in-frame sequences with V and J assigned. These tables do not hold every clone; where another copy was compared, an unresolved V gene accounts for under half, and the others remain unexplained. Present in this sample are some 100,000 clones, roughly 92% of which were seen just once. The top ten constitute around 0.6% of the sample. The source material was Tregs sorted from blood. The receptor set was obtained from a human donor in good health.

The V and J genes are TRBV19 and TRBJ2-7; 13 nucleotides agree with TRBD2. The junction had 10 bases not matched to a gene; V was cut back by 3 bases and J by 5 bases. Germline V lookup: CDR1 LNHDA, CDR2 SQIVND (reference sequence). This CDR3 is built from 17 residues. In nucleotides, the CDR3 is TGTGCCAGTAGTATTAGGACTAGCGGGAGTATCATCAACGAGCAGTACTTC. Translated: CASSIRTSGSIINEQYF.

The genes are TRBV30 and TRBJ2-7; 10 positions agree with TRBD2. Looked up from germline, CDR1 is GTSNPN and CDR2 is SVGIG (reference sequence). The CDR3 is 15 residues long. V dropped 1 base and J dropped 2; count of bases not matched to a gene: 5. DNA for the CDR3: TGTGCCTGGAGTGGTCTAGCGGGGGCCCCCTACGAGCAGTACTTC. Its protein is CAWSGLAGAPYEQYF.

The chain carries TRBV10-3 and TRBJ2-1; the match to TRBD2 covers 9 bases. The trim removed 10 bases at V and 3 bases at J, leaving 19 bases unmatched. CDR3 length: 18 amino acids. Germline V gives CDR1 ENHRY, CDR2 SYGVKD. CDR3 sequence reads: CATLNPTGLANHYNEQFF. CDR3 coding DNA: TGTGCCACCCTAAACCCGACTGGACTAGCGAATCACTACAATGAGCAGTTCTTC.

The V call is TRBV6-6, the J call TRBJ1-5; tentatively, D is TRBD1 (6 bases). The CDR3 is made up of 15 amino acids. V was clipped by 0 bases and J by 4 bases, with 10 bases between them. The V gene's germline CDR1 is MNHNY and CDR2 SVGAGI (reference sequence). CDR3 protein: CASSYSTGTNQPQHF. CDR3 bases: TGTGCCAGCAGTTACTCGACAGGTACAAATCAGCCCCAGCATTTT.

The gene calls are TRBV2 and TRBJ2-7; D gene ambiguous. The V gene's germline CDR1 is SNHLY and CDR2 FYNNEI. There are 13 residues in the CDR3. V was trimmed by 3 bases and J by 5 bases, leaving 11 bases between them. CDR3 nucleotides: TGTGCCAGCAGTGATACTTCGCGTCACGAGCAGTACTTC. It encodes CASSDTSRHEQYF. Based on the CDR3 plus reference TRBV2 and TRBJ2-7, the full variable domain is EPEVTQTPSHQVTQMGQEVILRCVPISNHLYFYWYRQILGQKVEFLVSFYNNEISEKSEIFDDQFSVERPDGSNFTLKIRSTKLEDSAMYFCASSDTSRHEQYFGPGTRLTVT.

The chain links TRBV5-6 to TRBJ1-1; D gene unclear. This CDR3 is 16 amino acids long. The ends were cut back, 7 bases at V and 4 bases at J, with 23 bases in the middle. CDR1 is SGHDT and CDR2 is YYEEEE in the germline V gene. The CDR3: CASRLWQTVVGTEAFF. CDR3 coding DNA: TGTGCCAGCCGGCTGTGGCAGACCGTTGTTGGCACTGAAGCTTTCTTT.

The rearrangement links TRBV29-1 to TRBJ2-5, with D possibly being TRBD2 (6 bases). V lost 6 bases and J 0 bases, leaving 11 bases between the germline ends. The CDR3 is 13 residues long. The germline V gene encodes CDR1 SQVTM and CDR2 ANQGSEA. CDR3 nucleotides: TGCAGCGTGAGACTAGGGTACCAAGAGACCCAGTACTTC. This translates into CSVRLGYQETQYF. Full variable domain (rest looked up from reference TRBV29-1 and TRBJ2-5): SAVISQKPSRDICQRGTSLTIQCQVDSQVTMMFWYRQQPGQSLTLIATANQGSEATYESGFVIDKFPISRPNLTFSTLTVSNMSPEDSSIYLCSVRLGYQETQYFGPGTRLLVL.

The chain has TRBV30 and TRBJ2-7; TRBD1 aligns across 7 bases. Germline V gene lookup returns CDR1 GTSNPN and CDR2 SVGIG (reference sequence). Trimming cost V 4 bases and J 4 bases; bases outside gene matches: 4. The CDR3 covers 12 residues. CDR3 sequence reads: CAWKGARYEQYF. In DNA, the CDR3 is TGTGCCTGGAAGGGGGCGAGGTACGAGCAGTACTTC.

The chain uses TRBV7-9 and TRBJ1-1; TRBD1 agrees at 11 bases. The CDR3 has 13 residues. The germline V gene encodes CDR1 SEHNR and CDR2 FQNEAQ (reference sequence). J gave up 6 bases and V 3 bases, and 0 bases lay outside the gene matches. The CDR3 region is CASSLGQGAEAFF. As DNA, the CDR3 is TGTGCCAGCAGCTTGGGACAGGGGGCTGAAGCTTTCTTT.

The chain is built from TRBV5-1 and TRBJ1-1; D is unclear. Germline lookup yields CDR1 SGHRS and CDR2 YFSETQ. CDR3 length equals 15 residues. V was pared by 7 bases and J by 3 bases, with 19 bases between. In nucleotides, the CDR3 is TGCGCCAGCGCCAGGAGGGCTTCTGTTGACACTGAAGCTTTCTTT. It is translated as CASARRASVDTEAFF.

The CDR3 DNA reads as TGTGCCAGCAGTTACCACCCGGGACAGGGCTACGAGCAGTACTTC. It codes for CASSYHPGQGYEQYF. The genes are TRBV6-6 and TRBJ2-7, with 9 bases aligning to TRBD1. From germline, CDR1 is MNHNY and CDR2 SVGAGI (reference sequence). V gave up 2 bases and J gave up 3 bases; unmatched junction bases: 5. There are 15 residues in the CDR3.

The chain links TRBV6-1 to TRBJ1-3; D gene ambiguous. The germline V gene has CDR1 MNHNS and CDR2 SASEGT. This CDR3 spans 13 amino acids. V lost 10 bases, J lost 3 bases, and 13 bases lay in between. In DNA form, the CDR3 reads TGTGCCACGGCAGCCAACCATGGAAACACCATATATTTT. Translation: CATAANHGNTIYF.

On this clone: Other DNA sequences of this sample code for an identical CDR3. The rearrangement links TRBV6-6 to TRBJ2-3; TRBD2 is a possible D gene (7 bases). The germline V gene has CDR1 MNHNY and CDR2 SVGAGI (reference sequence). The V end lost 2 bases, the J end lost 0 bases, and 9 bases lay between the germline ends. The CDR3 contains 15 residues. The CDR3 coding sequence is TGTGCCAGCAGTTACGGGGGGGCCAGCACAGATACGCAGTATTTT. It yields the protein CASSYGGASTDTQYF.

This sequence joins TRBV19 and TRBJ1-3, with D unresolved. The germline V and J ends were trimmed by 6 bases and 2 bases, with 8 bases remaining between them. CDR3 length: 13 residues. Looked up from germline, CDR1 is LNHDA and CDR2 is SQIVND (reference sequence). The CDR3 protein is CASRQAAGNTIYF. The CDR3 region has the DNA TGTGCCAGTAGGCAAGCGGCTGGAAACACCATATATTTT.

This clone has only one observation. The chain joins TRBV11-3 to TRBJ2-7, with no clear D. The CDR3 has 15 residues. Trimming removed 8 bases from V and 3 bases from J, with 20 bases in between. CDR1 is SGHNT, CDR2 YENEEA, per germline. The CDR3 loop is CASSLRWPDDYEQYF. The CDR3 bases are TGTGCCAGCTCCCTAAGGTGGCCGGACGACTACGAGCAGTACTTC. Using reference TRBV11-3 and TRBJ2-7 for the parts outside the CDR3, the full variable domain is EAGVVQSPRYKIIEKKQPVAFWCNPISGHNTLYWYLQNLGQGPELLIRYENEEAVDDSQLPKDRFSAERLKGVDSTLKIQPAELGDSAVYLCASSLRWPDDYEQYFGPGTRLTVT.

CDR3 nucleotides: TGTGCCTGGAGCTTATTGCCTAGCGGGAGTATCACCGGGGAGCTGTTTTTT. Amino acids: CAWSLLPSGSITGELFF. The gene calls are TRBV30 and TRBJ2-2; 10 bases match TRBD2. Trimming took 3 bases from V and 4 from J; bases not matched to a gene: 11. Germline CDR1 reads GTSNPN; CDR2 reads SVGIG (reference sequence). This CDR3 has 17 amino acids.

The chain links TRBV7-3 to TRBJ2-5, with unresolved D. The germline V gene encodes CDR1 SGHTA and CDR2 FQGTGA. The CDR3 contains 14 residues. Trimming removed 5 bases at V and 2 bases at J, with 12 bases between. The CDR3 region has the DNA TGTGCCAGCAGCCCCCTTATAGGGCAAGAGACCCAGTACTTC. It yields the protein CASSPLIGQETQYF.

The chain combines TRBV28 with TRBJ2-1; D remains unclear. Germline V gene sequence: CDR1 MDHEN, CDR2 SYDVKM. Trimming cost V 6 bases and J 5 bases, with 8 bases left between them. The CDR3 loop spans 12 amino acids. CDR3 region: CASRRTHNEQFF. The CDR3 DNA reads TGTGCCAGCAGGCGTACCCACAATGAGCAGTTCTTC.

The CDR3 here is CASSESYRGYNEQFF. DNA for the CDR3: TGCGCCAGCAGTGAAAGTTATCGGGGATACAATGAGCAGTTCTTC. The chain is built from TRBV10-1 and TRBJ2-1, with D perhaps matching TRBD2 (5 bases). This CDR3 is built from 15 residues. Trimming took 3 bases from V and 4 from J, leaving 13 bases between them. The germline gives CDR1 WNHNN, CDR2 SYGVQD (reference sequence).

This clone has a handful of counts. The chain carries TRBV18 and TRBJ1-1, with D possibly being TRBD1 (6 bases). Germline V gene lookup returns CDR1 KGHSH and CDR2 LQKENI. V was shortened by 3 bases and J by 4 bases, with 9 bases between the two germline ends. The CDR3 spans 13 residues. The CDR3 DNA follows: TGTGCCAGCTCACCGAAACAGGGCACTGAAGCTTTCTTT. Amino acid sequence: CASSPKQGTEAFF.

CDR3: CASSIRWSSYNSPLHF. The CDR3 nucleotides are TGTGCCAGTAGTATCCGTTGGAGCTCCTATAATTCACCCCTCCACTTT. The chain recombines TRBV19 with TRBJ1-6; no clear D. The germline CDR1 and CDR2 sequences are LNHDA and SQIVND (reference sequence). Between the trimmed V and J ends, which lost 3 bases and 0 bases, there was a span of 9 bases. The CDR3 loop spans 16 amino acids.

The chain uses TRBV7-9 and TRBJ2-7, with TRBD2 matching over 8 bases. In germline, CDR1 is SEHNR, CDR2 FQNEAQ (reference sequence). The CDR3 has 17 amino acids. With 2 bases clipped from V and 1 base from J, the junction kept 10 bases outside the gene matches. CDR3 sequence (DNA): TGTGCCAGCAGCTTACGGCCAGGAGTAGCGGGATCCTACGAGCAGTACTTC. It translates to CASSLRPGVAGSYEQYF.

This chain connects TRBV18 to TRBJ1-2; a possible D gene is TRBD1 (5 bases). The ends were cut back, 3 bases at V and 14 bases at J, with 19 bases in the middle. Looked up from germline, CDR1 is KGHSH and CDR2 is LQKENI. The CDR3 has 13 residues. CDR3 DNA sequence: TGTGCCAGCTCACCCCGGGGGACGGAACCGGTAACCTTC. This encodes CASSPRGTEPVTF.

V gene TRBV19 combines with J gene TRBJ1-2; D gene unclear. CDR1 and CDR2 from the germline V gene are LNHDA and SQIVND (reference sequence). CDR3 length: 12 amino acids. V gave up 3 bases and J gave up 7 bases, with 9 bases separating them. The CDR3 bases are TGTGCCAGTAGTATTCGGGGAAGTGGCTACACCTTC. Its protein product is CASSIRGSGYTF.

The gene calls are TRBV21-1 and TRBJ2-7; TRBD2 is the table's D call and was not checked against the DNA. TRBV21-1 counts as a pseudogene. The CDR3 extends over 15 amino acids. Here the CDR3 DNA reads TGTGCCAGCAGCCTCCGGACTAGCGGGAAAGCCGAGCAGTACTTC. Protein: CASSLRTSGKAEQYF.

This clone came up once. The chain's CDR3 is CAWSLGQSYIQYF. For the CDR3, the DNA is TGTGCCTGGTCTTTGGGACAGTCGTACATTCAGTACTTC. The chain couples TRBV30 to TRBJ2-4; 7 positions match TRBD1. The V and J ends lost 5 bases and 8 bases, in that order; junction bases with no gene match: 9. Germline CDR1 is GTSNPN and CDR2 is SVGIG (reference sequence). The CDR3 consists of 13 residues.

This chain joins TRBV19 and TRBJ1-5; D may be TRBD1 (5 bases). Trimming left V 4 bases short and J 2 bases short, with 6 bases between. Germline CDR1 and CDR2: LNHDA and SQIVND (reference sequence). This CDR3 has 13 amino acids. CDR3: CASSRDGNQPQHF. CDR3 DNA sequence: TGTGCCAGTAGTAGGGACGGCAATCAGCCCCAGCATTTT.

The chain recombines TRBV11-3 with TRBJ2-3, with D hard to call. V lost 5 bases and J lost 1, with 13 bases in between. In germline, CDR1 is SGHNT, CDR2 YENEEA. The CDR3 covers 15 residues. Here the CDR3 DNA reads TGTGCCAGCAGCATTCATCCAGGAGGCACAGATACGCAGTATTTT. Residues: CASSIHPGGTDTQYF.

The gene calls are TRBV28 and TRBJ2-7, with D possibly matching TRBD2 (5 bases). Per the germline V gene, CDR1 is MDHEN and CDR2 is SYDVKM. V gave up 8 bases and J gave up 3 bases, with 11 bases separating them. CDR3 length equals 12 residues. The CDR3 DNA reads TGTGCCAGCGGGCGGGTAAGCTACGAGCAGTACTTC. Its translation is CASGRVSYEQYF.

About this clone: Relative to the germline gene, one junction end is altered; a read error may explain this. The CDR3 nucleotides are TGTGCCAGCAGTTCCAGGACAAAGGCCTTC. It codes for CASSSRTKAF. The chain employs TRBV28 and TRBJ1-2; a possible D gene is TRBD1 (5 bases). This CDR3 spans 10 amino acids. CDR1 and CDR2 from the germline V gene are MDHEN and SYDVKM.

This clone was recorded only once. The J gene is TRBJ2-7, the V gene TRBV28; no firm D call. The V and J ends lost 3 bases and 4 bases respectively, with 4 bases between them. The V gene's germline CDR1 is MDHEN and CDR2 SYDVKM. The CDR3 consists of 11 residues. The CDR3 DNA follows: TGTGCCAGCAGTTTTGGGTACGAGCAGTACTTC. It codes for CASSFGYEQYF.

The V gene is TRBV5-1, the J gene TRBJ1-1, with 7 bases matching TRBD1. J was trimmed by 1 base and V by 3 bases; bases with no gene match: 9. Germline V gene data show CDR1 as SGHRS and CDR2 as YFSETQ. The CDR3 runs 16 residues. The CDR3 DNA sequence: TGCGCCAGCAGCTCCCACAGGGGTACCGAGAACACTGAAGCTTTCTTT. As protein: CASSSHRGTENTEAFF.